This T cell receptor (beta chain) was obtained from a study of T cell responses to AZD1222 COVID-19 vaccine. The study's findings and limits: After the peak T cell response, and only then, were repertoires sampled. Baseline seropositivity occurred in only 5 to 7 AZD1222 recipients. Close to half of all spike-specific TCRs reportedly target regions of the variants that are unmutated.

The repertoire was sequenced with immunoSEQ multiplex PCR; TCRdb's copy has only in-frame clones and lacks some. The table shows 180,000 or so clones, with roughly 94% occurring only once. Concerning this clone itself: What it binds is unknown.

The origin of this receptor is an adult in good health. The input for sequencing was peripheral blood, taken on day 0 of AZD1222 vaccination.

The DNA of the CDR3 is TGTGCCTGGAAATTGCTCTCTGGAAACACCATATATTTT. It codes for CAWKLLSGNTIYF. The chain employs TRBV30 and TRBJ1-3; D unclear. The CDR3 is 13 amino acids. Germline V lookup: CDR1 GTSNPN, CDR2 SVGIG (reference sequence). With 4 bases removed from V and 0 bases from J, the gap between germline ends came to 7 bases.